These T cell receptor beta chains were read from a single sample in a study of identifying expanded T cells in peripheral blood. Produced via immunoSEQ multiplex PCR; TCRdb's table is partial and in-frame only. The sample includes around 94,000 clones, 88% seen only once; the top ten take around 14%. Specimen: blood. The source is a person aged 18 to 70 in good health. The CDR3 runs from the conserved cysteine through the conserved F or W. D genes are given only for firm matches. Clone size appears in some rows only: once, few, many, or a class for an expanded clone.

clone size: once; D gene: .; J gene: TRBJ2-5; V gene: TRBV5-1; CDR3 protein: CASSLGLGMDETQYF; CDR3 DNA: TGCGCCAGCAGCTTGGGGTTAGGGATGGACGAGACCCAGTACTTC
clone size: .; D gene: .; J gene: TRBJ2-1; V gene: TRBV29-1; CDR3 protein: CSVGGWRGGNEQFF; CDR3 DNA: TGCAGCGTTGGGGGTTGGCGGGGCGGGAATGAGCAGTTCTTC
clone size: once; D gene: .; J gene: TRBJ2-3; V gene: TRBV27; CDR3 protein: CASSSWTGTDTQYF; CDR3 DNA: TGTGCCAGCAGTTCCTGGACTGGGACAGATACGCAGTATTTT
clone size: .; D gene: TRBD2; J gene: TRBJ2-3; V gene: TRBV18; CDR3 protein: CASSPPLLAGGTDTQYF; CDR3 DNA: TGTGCCAGCTCACCACCCCTTCTAGCGGGGGGTACAGATACGCAGTATTTT
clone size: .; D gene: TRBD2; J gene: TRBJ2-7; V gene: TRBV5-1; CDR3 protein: CASSLSGIDGEQYF; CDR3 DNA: TGCGCCAGCAGCTTAAGCGGGATAGACGGCGAGCAGTACTTC
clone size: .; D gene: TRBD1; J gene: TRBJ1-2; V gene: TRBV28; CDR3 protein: CASSRGDTNYGYTF; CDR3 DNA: TGTGCCAGCAGCAGGGGGGACACCAACTATGGCTACACCTTC
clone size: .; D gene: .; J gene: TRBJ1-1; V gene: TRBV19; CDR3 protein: CATGTQRDLPAFF; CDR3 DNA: TGTGCCACCGGAACACAGAGGGATCTTCCAGCTTTCTTT
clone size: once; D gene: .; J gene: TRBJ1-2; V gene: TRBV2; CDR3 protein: CASSVEREGGGYTF; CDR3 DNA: TGTGCCAGCAGTGTCGAACGTGAGGGAGGTGGCTACACCTTC
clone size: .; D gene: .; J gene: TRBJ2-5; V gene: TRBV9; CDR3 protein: CASSVAELAQETQYF; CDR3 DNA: TGTGCCAGCAGCGTAGCCGAACTAGCCCAAGAGACCCAGTACTTC
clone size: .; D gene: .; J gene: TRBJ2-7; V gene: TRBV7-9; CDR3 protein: CASSPLAEVASEQYF; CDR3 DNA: TGTGCCAGCAGCCCATTAGCGGAGGTGGCTTCCGAGCAGTACTTC
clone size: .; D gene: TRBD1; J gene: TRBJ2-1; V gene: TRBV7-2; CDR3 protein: CASSWGQASYNEQFF; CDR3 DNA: TGTGCCAGCAGCTGGGGACAGGCTTCCTACAATGAGCAGTTCTTC
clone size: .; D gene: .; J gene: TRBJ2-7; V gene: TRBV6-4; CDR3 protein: CASSTLLKGSISYEQYF; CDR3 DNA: TGTGCCAGCAGTACCCTCTTGAAGGGTTCCATATCCTACGAGCAGTACTTC
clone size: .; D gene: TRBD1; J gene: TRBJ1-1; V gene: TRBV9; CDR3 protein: CASSGTGGGTEAFF; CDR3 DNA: TGTGCCAGCAGCGGGACAGGCGGGGGTACTGAAGCTTTCTTT
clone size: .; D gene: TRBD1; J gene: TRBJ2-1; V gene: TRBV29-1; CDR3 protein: CSYPRVGTGPDEQFF; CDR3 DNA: TGCAGCTACCCCCGCGTAGGGACAGGCCCCGATGAGCAGTTCTTC
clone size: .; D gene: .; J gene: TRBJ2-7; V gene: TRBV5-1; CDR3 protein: CASMAVEGGEQYF; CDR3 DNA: TGCGCCAGCATGGCGGTGGAAGGGGGCGAGCAGTACTTC
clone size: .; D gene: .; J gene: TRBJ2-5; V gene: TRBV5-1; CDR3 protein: CASTYSTGAETQYF; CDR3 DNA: TGCGCCAGCACCTACTCGACAGGAGCGGAGACCCAGTACTTC
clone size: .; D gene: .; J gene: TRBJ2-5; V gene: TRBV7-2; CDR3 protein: CASSFAGQGETQYF; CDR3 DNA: TGTGCCAGCAGCTTCGCAGGGCAGGGAGAGACCCAGTACTTC
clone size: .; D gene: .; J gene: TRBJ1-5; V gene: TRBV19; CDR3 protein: CASSRETANNQPQHF; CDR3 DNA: TGTGCCAGTAGTAGAGAGACAGCAAACAATCAGCCCCAGCATTTT
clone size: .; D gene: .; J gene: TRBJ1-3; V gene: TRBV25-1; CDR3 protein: CASRLTGRDTIYF; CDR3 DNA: TGTGCCAGCAGACTTACGGGGAGGGACACCATATATTTT
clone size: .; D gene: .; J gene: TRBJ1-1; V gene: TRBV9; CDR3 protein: CASSVPIGSLPTEAFF; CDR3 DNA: TGTGCCAGCAGCGTCCCCATCGGCAGTCTCCCCACTGAAGCTTTCTTT
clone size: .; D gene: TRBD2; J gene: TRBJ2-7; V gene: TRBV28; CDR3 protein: CASSLFTSGSYEQYF; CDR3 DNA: TGTGCCAGCAGTTTATTTACTAGCGGGTCCTACGAGCAGTACTTC
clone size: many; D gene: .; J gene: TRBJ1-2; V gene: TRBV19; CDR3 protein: CASQPDSGTSGGYTF; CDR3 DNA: TGTGCCAGTCAGCCGGACAGTGGGACCTCTGGGGGCTACACCTTC
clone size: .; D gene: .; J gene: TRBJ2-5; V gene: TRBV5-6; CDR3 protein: CASSPDQGRKETQYF; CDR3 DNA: TGTGCCAGCAGCCCAGATCAGGGGCGGAAAGAGACCCAGTACTTC
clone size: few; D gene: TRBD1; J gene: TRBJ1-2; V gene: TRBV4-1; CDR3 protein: CASSSRTGLAYGYTF; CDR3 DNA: TGCGCCAGCAGCTCCCGGACAGGGCTGGCCTATGGCTACACCTTC
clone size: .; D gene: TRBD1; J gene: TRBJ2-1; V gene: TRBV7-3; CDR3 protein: CASSLTGQGATDEQFF; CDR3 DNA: TGTGCCAGCAGCTTAACTGGACAGGGGGCAACCGATGAGCAGTTCTTC
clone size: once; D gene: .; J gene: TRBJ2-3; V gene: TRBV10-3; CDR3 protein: CAIAAGASTDTQYF; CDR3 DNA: TGTGCCATCGCGGCAGGGGCTAGCACAGATACGCAGTATTTT
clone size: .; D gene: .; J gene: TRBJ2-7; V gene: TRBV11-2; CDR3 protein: CASSSTYEQYF; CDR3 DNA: TGTGCCAGCAGCTCCACCTACGAGCAGTACTTC
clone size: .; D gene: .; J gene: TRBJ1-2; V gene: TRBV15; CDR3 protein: CATSRGPDYGYTF; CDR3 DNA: TGTGCCACCAGCAGAGGCCCTGACTATGGCTACACCTTC
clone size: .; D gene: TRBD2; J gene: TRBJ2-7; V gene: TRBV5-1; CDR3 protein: CASSLASGDTYEQYF; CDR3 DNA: TGCGCCAGCAGCTTGGCTAGCGGGGATACCTACGAGCAGTACTTC
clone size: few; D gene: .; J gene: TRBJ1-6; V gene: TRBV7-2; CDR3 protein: CASSLDRVRSPLHF; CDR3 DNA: TGTGCCAGCAGCTTAGACAGGGTTCGTTCACCCCTCCACTTT
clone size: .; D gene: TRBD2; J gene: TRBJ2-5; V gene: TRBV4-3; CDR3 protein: CASSQGLAGQQETQYF; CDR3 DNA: TGCGCCAGCAGCCAAGGACTAGCGGGGCAACAAGAGACCCAGTACTTC
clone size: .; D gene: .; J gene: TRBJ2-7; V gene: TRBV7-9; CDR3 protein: CASSSPKDTVSYEQYF; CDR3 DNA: TGTGCCAGCAGCTCCCCCAAGGACACCGTCTCCTACGAGCAGTACTTC
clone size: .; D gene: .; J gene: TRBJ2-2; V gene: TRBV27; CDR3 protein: CASSFAGLAGELFF; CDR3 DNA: TGTGCCAGCAGTTTTGCAGGGTTGGCCGGGGAGCTGTTTTTT
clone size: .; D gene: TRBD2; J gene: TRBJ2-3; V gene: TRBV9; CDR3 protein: CASSVSTSGTDTQYF; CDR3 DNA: TGTGCCAGCAGCGTATCGACTAGCGGCACAGATACGCAGTATTTT
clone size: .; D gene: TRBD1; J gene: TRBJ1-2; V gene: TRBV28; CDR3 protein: CASSLGGQGSYGYTF; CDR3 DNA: TGTGCCAGCAGTTTAGGGGGACAGGGGTCCTATGGCTACACCTTC
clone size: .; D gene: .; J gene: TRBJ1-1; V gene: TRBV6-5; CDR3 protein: CASSQQNTEAFF; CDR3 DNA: TGTGCCAGCAGTCAACAGAACACTGAAGCTTTCTTT
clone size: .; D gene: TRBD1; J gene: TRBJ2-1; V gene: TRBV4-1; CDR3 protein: CASSQDLDRGLNEQFF; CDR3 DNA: TGCGCCAGCAGCCAAGATTTGGACAGGGGACTCAATGAGCAGTTCTTC
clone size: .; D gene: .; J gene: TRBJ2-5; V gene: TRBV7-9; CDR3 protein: CASSLDETQYF; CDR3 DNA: TGTGCCAGCAGCCTTGACGAGACCCAGTACTTC
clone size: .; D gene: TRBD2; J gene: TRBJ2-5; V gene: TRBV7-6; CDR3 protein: CASSSPLAGGRETQYF; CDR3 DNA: TGTGCCAGCAGCTCCCCACTAGCGGGAGGTCGGGAGACCCAGTACTTC
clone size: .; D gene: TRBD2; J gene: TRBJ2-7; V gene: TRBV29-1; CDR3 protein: CSVPRDASGAPGEQYF; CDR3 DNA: TGCAGCGTTCCCCGGGACGCTAGCGGGGCTCCTGGAGAGCAGTACTTC
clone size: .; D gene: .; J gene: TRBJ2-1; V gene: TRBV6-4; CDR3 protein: CASSDRLGAIDEQFF; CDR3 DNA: TGTGCCAGCAGTGACCGCCTCGGGGCTATAGATGAGCAGTTCTTC
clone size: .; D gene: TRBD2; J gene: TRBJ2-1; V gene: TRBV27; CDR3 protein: CATLSTSGSSYNEQFF; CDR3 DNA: TGTGCCACCTTATCGACTAGCGGTAGCTCCTACAATGAGCAGTTCTTC
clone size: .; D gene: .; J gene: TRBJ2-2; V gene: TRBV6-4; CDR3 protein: CASGRDAGTGELFF; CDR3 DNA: TGTGCCAGCGGCAGAGATGCGGGCACCGGGGAGCTGTTTTTT
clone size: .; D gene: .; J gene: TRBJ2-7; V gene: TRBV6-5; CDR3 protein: CASSYSGRGSYEQYF; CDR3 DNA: TGTGCCAGCAGTTACTCTGGCCGCGGCTCCTACGAGCAGTACTTC
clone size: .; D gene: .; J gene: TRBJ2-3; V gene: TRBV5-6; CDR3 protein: CASSLFWGMADTQYF; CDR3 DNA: TGTGCCAGCAGCTTGTTTTGGGGGATGGCAGATACGCAGTATTTT
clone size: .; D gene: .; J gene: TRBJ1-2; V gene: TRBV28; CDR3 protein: CASSTQTGNYGYTF; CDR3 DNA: TGTGCCAGCAGTACCCAGACCGGGAACTATGGCTACACCTTC
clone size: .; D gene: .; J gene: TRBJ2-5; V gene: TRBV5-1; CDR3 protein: CASSLAERTSNMYSETQYF; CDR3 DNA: TGCGCCAGCAGCTTGGCCGAACGAACTAGTAACATGTATTCAGAGACCCAGTACTTC
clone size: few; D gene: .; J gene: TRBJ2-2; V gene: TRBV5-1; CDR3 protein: CASSAGRKPNTGELFF; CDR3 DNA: TGCGCCAGCAGCGCAGGACGGAAACCAAACACCGGGGAGCTGTTTTTT
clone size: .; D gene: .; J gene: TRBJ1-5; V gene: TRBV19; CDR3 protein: CASSSPGRANQPQHF; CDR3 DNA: TGTGCCAGTAGTAGCCCCGGCAGGGCCAATCAGCCCCAGCATTTT
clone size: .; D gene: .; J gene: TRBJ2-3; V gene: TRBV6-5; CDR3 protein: CASSYSRFTDTQYF; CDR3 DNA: TGTGCCAGCAGTTACTCGAGGTTCACAGATACGCAGTATTTT
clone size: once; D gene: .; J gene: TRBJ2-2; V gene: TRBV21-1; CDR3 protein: CASSKRLRHGELFF; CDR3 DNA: TGTGCCAGCAGCAAACGACTGAGGCACGGGGAGCTGTTTTTT
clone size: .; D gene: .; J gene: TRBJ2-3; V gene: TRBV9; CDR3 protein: CASSVPGAGDTQYF; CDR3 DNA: TGTGCCAGCAGCGTACCGGGGGCTGGAGATACGCAGTATTTT
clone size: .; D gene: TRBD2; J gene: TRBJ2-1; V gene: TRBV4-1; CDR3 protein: CASSQDATGGEQFF; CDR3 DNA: TGCGCCAGCAGCCAAGATGCAACGGGGGGGGAGCAGTTCTTC